Presented here are 18 T cell receptor beta chains from one specimen sequenced in a study of CXCR3-negative and CXCR3-positive naive CD8 T cells (dated by TCRdb to between 2017 and 2020). The full study reports these points: TRB CDR3s from CXCR3-positive naive cells showed higher hydrophobicity (lower Kidera factor 4), lower energy, and higher strength and volume indices than CXCR3-negative naive cells.

Antigens of these TCRs are unknown. Reads for this sample came from a NextSeq 550. The Human TCR Profiling Kit (MiLaboratory) was used to make UMI-labeled 5' RACE TRB cDNA libraries. TCRdb reprocessed the reads, reporting each CDR3 protein sequence once and no DNA. This sample's clone table shows about 63,000 distinct CDR3 sequences. Clones ranked in the top ten supply 4% to 5.5% of the sample. Sequenced input: naive CXCR3+ CD8+ T cells from blood. Read against the paper, the sample's cell subset or site label means: CD45RO-CCR7+CD27+CD95- naive CD8+ T cells expressing CXCR3 (TNR3+). These receptors were obtained from a human donor in good health. Some clones in this sample may be carry-over from other donors' samples.

The chain has TRBV12-3 or TRBV12-4 and TRBJ2-4; TCRdb proposes TRBD2, but this gene call is untestable without DNA. This CDR3 contains 13 residues. The CDR3 loop is CASSPGLENIQYF.

The V call is TRBV20-1, the J call TRBJ2-1; TCRdb gives TRBD2 as the D gene, but with no DNA this cannot be confirmed. Germline V lookup: CDR1 DFQATT, CDR2 SNEGSKA (reference sequence). CDR3 length equals 16 residues. The CDR3 here is CSAISQRGAPYNEQFF.

V usage is TRBV3-1 and J usage is TRBJ2-7; the D call from TCRdb, TRBD1, cannot be confirmed without DNA. The CDR3 covers 17 residues. Germline CDR1 is LGHDT and CDR2 is YNNKEL (reference sequence). CDR3: CASSPDIVFGQPARQYF.

The rearrangement links TRBV5-5 to TRBJ2-7; TCRdb returns TRBD1, unconfirmable since there is no DNA. The CDR3 consists of 14 residues. Per the germline V gene, CDR1 is SGHKS and CDR2 is YYEKEE (reference sequence). CDR3 in amino acids: CASSLAPPAYEQYF. Full variable domain (remainder filled in from reference TRBV5-5 and TRBJ2-7): DAGVTQSPTHLIKTRGQQVTLRCSPISGHKSVSWYQQVLGQGPQFIFQYYEKEERGRGNFPDRFSARQFPNYSSELNVNALLLGDSALYLCASSLAPPAYEQYFGPGTRLTVT.

The chain has TRBV7-3 and TRBJ1-1. The CDR3 has 15 amino acids. Germline V lookup: CDR1 SGHTA, CDR2 FQGTGA. This chain's CDR3 is CASSLRDGLNTEAFF.

The chain carries TRBV28 and TRBJ1-1; as DNA is missing, the TRBD1 call by TCRdb cannot be tested. This CDR3 comprises 15 residues. From germline, CDR1 is MDHEN and CDR2 SYDVKM. The CDR3 sequence is CASTYVGTGRPEAFF.

This rearrangement joins TRBV5-4 to TRBJ2-1; without DNA, the TCRdb call of TRBD2 cannot be checked. Germline lookup yields CDR1 SGHNT and CDR2 YYREEE (reference sequence). This CDR3 has 13 amino acids. The CDR3 sequence is CASSFGGDNEQFF. Using reference TRBV5-4 and TRBJ2-1 for the parts outside the CDR3, the full variable domain is ETGVTQSPTHLIKTRGQQVTLRCSSQSGHNTVSWYQQALGQGPQFIFQYYREEENGRGNFPPRFSGLQFPNYSSELNVNALELDDSALYLCASSFGGDNEQFFGPGTRLTVL.

This chain connects TRBV7-9 to TRBJ2-1; the D call of TRBD1 rests on TCRdb alone, since no DNA is present to check it. There are 15 residues in the CDR3. The germline V gene has CDR1 SEHNR and CDR2 FQNEAQ (reference sequence). The CDR3 reads CASSLARTGGDEQFF.

J is TRBJ2-2 and V is TRBV11-3; TCRdb lists TRBD1, though no DNA is available to test this call. Germline loops: CDR1 SGHNT, CDR2 YENEEA. CDR3 size: 13 residues. CDR3 region: CASTGRVTGELFF. The entire variable domain, with the rest obtained from reference TRBV11-3 and TRBJ2-2, is as follows: EAGVVQSPRYKIIEKKQPVAFWCNPISGHNTLYWYLQNLGQGPELLIRYENEEAVDDSQLPKDRFSAERLKGVDSTLKIQPAELGDSAVYLCASTGRVTGELFFGEGSRLTVL.

The CDR3: CASSYRIKGTVRGSPLHF. The chain uses TRBV6-5 and TRBJ1-6; TCRdb designates TRBD1, a call that cannot be tested without DNA. CDR1 is MNHEY and CDR2 is SVGAGI in the germline V gene. There are 18 residues in the CDR3.

The chain uses TRBV19 and TRBJ2-3. Germline CDR1 is LNHDA and CDR2 is SQIVND (reference sequence). The CDR3 covers 12 residues. The chain's CDR3 is CASTAVGDTQYF.

The rearrangement uses TRBV27 and TRBJ1-2. The CDR3 spans 14 residues. Looked up from germline, CDR1 is MNHEY and CDR2 is SMNVEV (reference sequence). CDR3 residues: CASSVVGRFDGYTF.

The chain is built from TRBV19 and TRBJ2-1; lacking DNA, the TRBD2 call made by TCRdb goes unchecked. The CDR3 loop spans 14 amino acids. CDR1 is LNHDA and CDR2 is SQIVND in the germline V gene (reference sequence). CDR3: CARTRGGVYNEQFF.

This rearrangement joins TRBV7-9 to TRBJ2-7; TCRdb indicates TRBD1, and absent DNA this call remains unverified. The germline CDR1 and CDR2 sequences are SEHNR and FQNEAQ (reference sequence). The CDR3 is 15 residues long. The CDR3 spells CASSSWTGSKNEQYF.

V usage is TRBV20-1 and J usage is TRBJ2-7. The CDR3 covers 15 residues. Germline V gene sequence: CDR1 DFQATT, CDR2 SNEGSKA (reference sequence). The CDR3 region is CSAGELDRSSYEQYF.

This rearrangement joins TRBV7-9 to TRBJ1-2. Germline V gene sequence: CDR1 SEHNR, CDR2 FQNEAQ (reference sequence). This CDR3 comprises 16 residues. This CDR3 is CASSSLLDSDNYGYTF.

This chain links TRBV29-1 with TRBJ2-2. From germline, CDR1 is SQVTM and CDR2 ANQGSEA. CDR3 length equals 16 residues. CDR3: CSVDVGNGYNPGELFF.

The chain has TRBV6-2 or TRBV6-3 and TRBJ2-3; TCRdb's assignment of TRBD2 cannot be checked, as there is no DNA. Looked up from germline, CDR1 is MNHEY and CDR2 is SVGEGT. The CDR3 totals 17 residues. This CDR3 is CASSYSPLAGVTDTQYF.